This TCR beta chain was documented in a study of cytomegalovirus exposure and HLA in healthy donors. Study-wide results and caveats: 164 TCR beta chains were listed as cytomegalovirus-associated. One later analysis, an examination of the roughly 110 validation repertoires, found that first-cohort TCR clusters tended to co-occur in them. Reports showed the classifier diagnosing cytomegalovirus status with high specificity and sensitivity.

This table comes from immunoSEQ multiplex PCR, and its TCRdb copy is limited to in-frame clones, with some not included. The table shows 150,000 or so clones, with roughly nine tenths occurring only once. V was clipped by 4 bases and J by 5 bases, with 19 bases between them. CDR1 and CDR2 from the germline V gene are SGHTS and YDEGEE. The length of the CDR3 is 16 residues. Points on this clone: The antigen is unknown.

While the first cohort had hundreds of subjects, the donors belonged to the separate validation cohort of over a hundred subjects. The chain uses TRBV5-8 and TRBJ1-5; possibly TRBD1 for D (6 bases). Sequencing was performed on PBMCs. The receptor comes from a woman in her late teens or twenties in good health and CMV-seronegative. The CDR3 loop is CASSPAWGLGDQPQHF. The CDR3 region has the DNA TGTGCCAGCAGCCCTGCCTGGGGGCTTGGAGATCAGCCCCAGCATTTT.